The 17 T cell receptor beta chains given below trace back to one sample, sequenced in a study of blood T cell repertoires in COVID-19. The method was immunoSEQ multiplex PCR; TCRdb's version includes in-frame clones alone and lacks a portion of them. The sample has 350,000 to 550,000 clones, about 89% seen once. The sequenced material came from peripheral blood. These receptors all come from a woman aged 25 to 45 with acute or convalescent COVID-19.

The genes are TRBV11-2 and TRBJ2-7; the match to TRBD2 covers 7 bases. V dropped 4 bases and J dropped 6; count of bases not matched to a gene: 6. The CDR3 is made up of 13 amino acids. The germline gives CDR1 SGHAT, CDR2 FQNNGV. CDR3 loop: CASSWSGAGEQYF. Here the CDR3 DNA reads TGTGCCAGCAGCTGGAGCGGGGCGGGCGAGCAGTACTTC.

The rearrangement joins TRBV10-2 to TRBJ2-1; D remains ambiguous. Germline-derived CDR1 and CDR2 are WSHSY and SAAADI. This CDR3 region has 14 residues. Trimming shortened V by 5 bases and J by 0 bases, and 8 bases separated the two germline ends. The CDR3 reads CASSHLASYNEQFF. CDR3 nucleotide sequence: TGCGCCAGCAGTCATTTGGCCTCCTACAATGAGCAGTTCTTC.

The chain employs TRBV28 and TRBJ1-3; possible D gene TRBD1, 5 bases. V was cut by 6 bases and J by 0 bases, with 12 bases left in between. CDR1 MDHEN and CDR2 SYDVKM come from the germline V gene. CDR3 length: 15 residues. The CDR3 DNA reads TGTGCCAGCAGGGACACGGATCGCTCTGGAAACACCATATATTTT. This sequence encodes CASRDTDRSGNTIYF.

The chain joins TRBV5-4 to TRBJ2-5; D ambiguous. Trimming removed 2 bases from V and 0 bases from J, with 11 bases in between. The CDR3 is 15 residues long. From germline, CDR1 is SGHNT and CDR2 YYREEE (reference sequence). CDR3 loop: CASSFGPGNQETQYF. CDR3 bases: TGTGCCAGCAGCTTCGGCCCAGGAAACCAAGAGACCCAGTACTTC. Variable domain in full (rest from reference TRBV5-4 and TRBJ2-5): ETGVTQSPTHLIKTRGQQVTLRCSSQSGHNTVSWYQQALGQGPQFIFQYYREEENGRGNFPPRFSGLQFPNYSSELNVNALELDDSALYLCASSFGPGNQETQYFGPGTRLLVL.

The chain employs TRBV5-6 and TRBJ2-1; 7 nucleotides align to TRBD1. After removal of 4 bases from V and 6 bases from J, the junction contained 1 base not matched to a gene. Germline V gene data show CDR1 as SGHDT and CDR2 as YYEEEE. This CDR3 contains 12 residues. The CDR3 protein is CASSPGGNEQFF. The CDR3 DNA follows: TGTGCCAGCAGCCCAGGGGGCAATGAGCAGTTCTTC.

The chain links TRBV30 to TRBJ2-3; TRBD1 agrees at 7 bases. J lost 6 bases, V lost 2 bases, and 11 bases had no gene match. Germline lookup yields CDR1 GTSNPN and CDR2 SVGIG (reference sequence). CDR3 size: 15 residues. This CDR3 reads CAWSFKTGYYDTQYF. For the CDR3, the DNA is TGTGCCTGGAGTTTTAAGACAGGGTATTACGATACGCAGTATTTT.

This chain connects TRBV7-6 to TRBJ2-5; tentatively, D is TRBD2 (6 bases). The CDR3 extends over 15 amino acids. V was shortened by 3 bases and J by 5 bases, with 16 bases between the two germline ends. CDR1 is SGHVS, CDR2 FNYEAQ, per germline. The CDR3 is CASSLEGRVRETQYF. The CDR3 region has the DNA TGTGCCAGCAGCTTGGAGGGACGGGTCAGGGAGACCCAGTACTTC.

This clone appeared once. This chain links TRBV6-5 with TRBJ2-5; 8 nucleotides match TRBD2. The CDR3 sequence is 15 residues long. V was clipped by 4 bases and J by 7 bases; unmatched bases: 11. Germline V gene data show CDR1 as MNHEY and CDR2 as SVGAGI. The CDR3 region has the DNA TGTGCCAGCAGTTCCACGAGACTAGCGTTAGGGACCCAGTACTTC. Its protein product is CASSSTRLALGTQYF.

This sequence joins TRBV24-1 and TRBJ1-1, with a tentative D call TRBD1 (5 bases). The germline V and J ends were trimmed by 6 bases and 1 base, with 8 bases remaining between them. The CDR3 extends over 13 amino acids. Germline assignment: CDR1 KGHDR and CDR2 SFDVKD. CDR3 region: CATSLTENTEAFF. DNA of the CDR3: TGTGCCACCAGTCTGACAGAGAACACTGAAGCTTTCTTT.

V and J are TRBV30 and TRBJ2-2; D gene unclear. CDR1 GTSNPN and CDR2 SVGIG come from the germline V gene (reference sequence). The CDR3 spans 11 residues. V lost 5 bases to trimming and J lost 6 bases, with 7 bases between them. DNA for the CDR3: TGTGCCTGGGGGGTAGCCGGGGAGCTGTTTTTT. Translation gives CAWGVAGELFF.

This clone was found a few times. The chain links TRBV4-1 to TRBJ1-6, with D perhaps TRBD1 (6 bases). From germline, CDR1 is MGHRA and CDR2 YSYEKL. CDR3 length: 14 amino acids. The ends were cut back, 1 base at V and 14 bases at J, with 15 bases in the middle. This CDR3 reads CASSQGTGLWALHF. The CDR3 nucleotides read TGCGCCAGCAGCCAAGGAACAGGGTTGTGGGCCCTCCACTTT.

This chain joins TRBV4-1 and TRBJ1-2; TRBD1 is a possible D gene (6 bases). Germline values: CDR1 MGHRA, CDR2 YSYEKL. Trimming pared 3 bases from V and 8 bases from J, leaving 16 bases between. This CDR3 contains 14 residues. In DNA, the CDR3 is TGCGCCAGCAGCCACCCGCAACAGGGTAGGGGCTACACCTTC. This encodes CASSHPQQGRGYTF.

The chain employs TRBV5-1 and TRBJ2-7; D unresolved. In germline, CDR1 is SGHRS, CDR2 YFSETQ. The CDR3 totals 14 residues. The V end was cut by 0 bases, the J end by 5 bases, with 12 bases between. CDR3 protein: CASSLDRSKDEQYF. CDR3 DNA: TGCGCCAGCAGCTTGGACAGAAGTAAGGACGAGCAGTACTTC. Full variable domain (remainder filled in from reference TRBV5-1 and TRBJ2-7): KAGVTQTPRYLIKTRGQQVTLSCSPISGHRSVSWYQQTPGQGLQFLFEYFSETQRNKGNFPGRFSGRQFSNSRSEMNVSTLELGDSALYLCASSLDRSKDEQYFGPGTRLTVT.

The DNA for the CDR3 is TGTGCCAGCAGCTCGGGAGTTGGTGGGGGCTACGAGCAGTACTTC. It specifies CASSSGVGGGYEQYF. The chain employs TRBV5-6 and TRBJ2-7; D is perhaps TRBD2 (6 bases). Germline-derived CDR1 and CDR2 are SGHDT and YYEEEE. The CDR3 runs to 15 residues. V was shortened by 3 bases and J by 3 bases, with 16 bases between the two germline ends.

The chain uses TRBV9 and TRBJ2-1; D is ambiguous. Germline assignment: CDR1 SGDLS and CDR2 YYNGEE. Trimming removed 4 bases at V and 6 bases at J, with 17 bases between. The length of the CDR3 is 15 residues. The CDR3 protein is CASSPTSNPSNEQFF. CDR3 sequence (DNA): TGTGCCAGCAGCCCGACTTCCAACCCCTCCAATGAGCAGTTCTTC.

Turning to this clone: The junction and the germline gene differ at one end; a read error may be behind it. This chain connects TRBV6-1 to TRBJ2-1; 10 nucleotides agree with TRBD2. The germline V gene encodes CDR1 MNHNS and CDR2 SASEGT. The CDR3 consists of 13 residues. Written as DNA, the CDR3 is TGTGCCAGCAGTGAAGCGCGGCTAGCGGGGGTGATCTTC. This translates into CASSEARLAGVIF.

The gene calls are TRBV6-5 and TRBJ2-7, with D perhaps matching TRBD1 (8 bases). V lost 2 bases and J lost 7, with 18 bases in between. The CDR3 runs to 15 residues. Germline V gene lookup returns CDR1 MNHEY and CDR2 SVGAGI. The CDR3 DNA follows: TGTGCCAGCAGTTACACAGGGGGGGTATCGGGGGAGCAGTACTTC. It specifies CASSYTGGVSGEQYF.